This T cell receptor (beta chain) emerged from a study of blood T cell repertoires in COVID-19. Overall study: Acute-phase and convalescent COVID-19 samples originated in the United States, Italy and Spain. PBMCs, B-cell-depleted T cells, or T cells were the source of the cDNA or gDNA that made up the material.

As originally analysed: Amplifying reference gene primers gave estimates of nucleated cell counts. Measured with immunoSEQ multiplex PCR; TCRdb has only the in-frame clones, and not every one. V and J calls and clone size are copied from that table; D and trimming were computed from the DNA. In the table there are fewer than 120,000 clones, roughly four fifths of which are singletons. The CDR3 extends over 16 amino acids. V trimming: 4 bases; J trimming: 1 base; junction bases outside the gene matches: 9. CDR1 is SGHDT and CDR2 is YYEEEE in the germline V gene. The sequence derives from a woman aged 55-69 years with acute or convalescent COVID-19. The specimen was peripheral blood. The chain is built from TRBV5-6 and TRBJ1-2; 8 nucleotides match TRBD1. The CDR3 nucleotides are TGTGCCAGCAGCGGGGGGACAGGCTCCGTTAACTATGGCTACACCTTC. This sequence encodes CASSGGTGSVNYGYTF.